This T cell receptor beta chain was recorded in a study of blood T cells in healthy people across ages. It was with a sample-barcoded 5' primer and a J-beta primer mix that a second PCR of about 6 to 12 cycles was run. TCRdb re-analysed the 5' RACE reads in MiXCR, keeping a single row per CDR3 protein. The sample yields about 970,000 distinct CDR3 sequences, roughly 51% seen once. There are a few counts of this clonotype. Sequencing was carried out using blood. The receptor comes from a woman in her fifties or sixties in good health.

The DNA for the CDR3 is TGCAGCGCCTGGGTAGCGGCGAATAATGAGCAGTTCTTC. Translated: CSAWVAANNEQFF. The chain links TRBV29-1 to TRBJ2-1; D perhaps matches TRBD2 (6 bases). The CDR3 loop spans 13 amino acids. The germline CDR1 and CDR2 sequences are SQVTM and ANQGSEA. V was trimmed by 7 bases and J by 7 bases, leaving 17 bases between them.